A selection of T cell receptor beta chains follows, all from one sample in a study of glioma-infiltrating T cells after dendritic cell vaccination. Assay used: immunoSEQ multiplex PCR; TCRdb lists only in-frame clones, some missing. The sample has approximately 64,000 clones, 82% seen once. Sequenced here: blood, sampled before dendritic cell vaccination. These receptors originate from a human donor with glioblastoma. CDR3s leave out the opening cysteine and the closing phenylalanine or tryptophan. The order of the fields is J gene, V gene, CDR3 protein.

>TRBJ1-1|TRBV6-1
ASSGQIGVDTEAF
>TRBJ1-5|TRBV29-1
SVGQNSNQPQH
>TRBJ1-1|TRBV11-2
ASSPNRGWDTEAF
>TRBJ2-1|TRBV7-2
ASSLEVRLVGLEQF
>TRBJ1-2|TRBV5-6
ASTDQGYGYT
>TRBJ2-7|TRBV27
ASSLGQGSYEQY
>TRBJ2-4|TRBV11-3
ASSPGGGGDIQY
>TRBJ1-5|TRBV5-5
ASSLGLRAVEPQH
>TRBJ1-2|TRBV11-2
ASSPIRDRGVNYGYT
>TRBJ2-1|TRBV18
ASSPAGGYNEQF
>TRBJ2-2|TRBV29-1
SVRDRGNGELF
>TRBJ1-2|TRBV10-2
ASSSVRSPNYGYT
>TRBJ1-2|TRBV5-1
ASSRMTGDYGYT
>TRBJ1-2|TRBV6-1
ASSAHAAGAGGYT
>TRBJ2-3|TRBV5-1
ASRTGVFTDTQY
>TRBJ2-5|TRBV6-1
AAQALGLETQY
>TRBJ2-1|TRBV19
ASKGGGAIADREQF
>TRBJ1-6|TRBV4-1
ASSQRSGQGDVNSPLH
>TRBJ2-5|TRBV10-1
ASSESSGETQY
>TRBJ1-2|TRBV29-1
SVLEWSYGYT
>TRBJ2-3|TRBV5-1
ASSLASGVTDTQY
>TRBJ1-5|TRBV4-1
ASSQALNQPQH